The 20 T cell receptor beta chains reported below all come from one sample, sequenced in a study of cytomegalovirus exposure and HLA in healthy donors. Both 60 Vbeta primers and 13 Jbeta primers went into the PCR. Clones were read by immunoSEQ multiplex PCR, and TCRdb kept only the in-frame ones, dropping some. This sample carries 150,000 to 200,000 clones, about four fifths of them seen once, and the ten largest clones take approximately 13%. What was sequenced was PBMCs. The receptor source for this set is a woman between 45 and 65 years old in good health and CMV-seronegative.

This chain uses TRBV9 with TRBJ2-7; 7 positions match TRBD1. J gave up 5 bases and V 4 bases, and 9 bases lay outside the gene matches. CDR3 size: 14 residues. Germline V CDR1 and CDR2: SGDLS, YYNGEE. DNA for the CDR3: TGTGCCAGCAGCCCCGGGGACAGCTTAAACGAGCAGTACTTC. Encoded protein: CASSPGDSLNEQYF.

This clone has only a few counts. The chain employs TRBV7-2 and TRBJ1-1; 9 nucleotides align to TRBD1. J was trimmed by 7 bases and V by 5 bases; bases with no gene match: 11. This CDR3 spans 15 amino acids. Germline V gene sequence: CDR1 SGHTA, CDR2 FQGNSA. The CDR3 DNA reads TGTGCCAGCAGCCTAATACCGGGACAGGGAATTGAAGCTTTCTTT. Translation: CASSLIPGQGIEAFF.

The rearrangement joins TRBV7-6 to TRBJ1-6; D unclear. The CDR3 has 16 amino acids. Germline V gene lookup returns CDR1 SGHVS and CDR2 FNYEAQ. The V end was cut by 1 base, the J end by 3 bases, with 10 bases between. The CDR3 is CASSLGAGLYNSPLHF. CDR3 nucleotides: TGTGCCAGCAGCTTAGGGGCAGGCCTCTATAATTCACCCCTCCACTTT. Full variable domain (remainder filled in from reference TRBV7-6 and TRBJ1-6): GAGVSQSPRYKVTKRGQDVALRCDPISGHVSLYWYRQALGQGPEFLTYFNYEAQQDKSGLPNDRFSAERPEGSISTLTIQRTEQRDSAMYRCASSLGAGLYNSPLHFGNGTRLTVT.

The V call is TRBV18, the J call TRBJ1-2, with 8 bases identical to TRBD1. V lost 5 bases and J lost 3; bases outside the gene matches: 8. This CDR3 has 15 amino acids. The germline CDR1 and CDR2 sequences are KGHSH and LQKENI. CDR3 sequence reads: CASSADRGGDYGYTF. CDR3 in DNA: TGTGCCAGCTCAGCCGACAGGGGAGGCGACTATGGCTACACCTTC.

This clone was detected once. The chain employs TRBV29-1 and TRBJ1-2, with TRBD1 matching 9 bases. From germline, CDR1 is SQVTM and CDR2 ANQGSEA. The CDR3 loop spans 14 amino acids. V shed 8 bases and J 4 bases; nucleotides not matched to a gene: 11. CDR3 loop: CSSQTGTGIYGYTF. The CDR3 bases are TGCAGCTCCCAAACGGGGACAGGGATCTATGGCTACACCTTC.

This clone was seen a few times. V and J are TRBV6-6 and TRBJ2-6; TRBD2 aligns across 10 bases. This CDR3 has 16 amino acids. Germline assignment: CDR1 MNHNY and CDR2 SVGAGI (reference sequence). The V gene end was trimmed by 7 bases and the J gene end by 2 bases; junction bases not matched to a gene: 5. In DNA form, the CDR3 reads TGTGCCAGCACACTAGCGGGGAGTACTGGGGCCAACGTCCTGACTTTC. Its translation is CASTLAGSTGANVLTF.

The chain is built from TRBV19 and TRBJ1-5; tentative D call: TRBD1 (6 bases). The germline V gene has CDR1 LNHDA and CDR2 SQIVND (reference sequence). V lost 6 bases and J 1 base, leaving 13 bases between the germline ends. This CDR3 contains 15 residues. Here the CDR3 DNA reads TGTGCCAGTAGGGGGGGGGCAGGGAGCAATCAGCCCCAGCATTTT. Translating it yields CASRGGAGSNQPQHF. The full variable domain, its missing parts supplied by reference TRBV19 and TRBJ1-5, is DGGITQSPKYLFRKEGQNVTLSCEQNLNHDAMYWYRQDPGQGLRLIYYSQIVNDFQKGDIAEGYSVSREKKESFPLTVTSAQKNPTAFYLCASRGGAGSNQPQHFGDGTRLSIL.

This clone was seen a few times. J is TRBJ2-7 and V is TRBV4-3; TRBD1 matches 7 bases. Germline CDR1 reads LGHNA; CDR2 reads YSLEER. This CDR3 has 17 amino acids. V was pared by 5 bases and J by 6 bases, with 19 bases of the junction left unmatched. The CDR3 nucleotides read TGCGCCAGCAGCTTCCGACCCCTCCCCGGACAGGTGTTCGAGCAGTACTTC. Translation gives CASSFRPLPGQVFEQYF.

V gene TRBV21-1 combines with J gene TRBJ1-1; no check of the table's D call, TRBD1, against the DNA was made. TRBV21-1 corresponds to a pseudogene. There are 12 residues in the CDR3. The CDR3 coding sequence is TGTGCCAGCAGCCCATGGGCCAGGGAAGGTTTCTTT. Translation gives CASSPWAREGFF.

This clone was seen only once. The chain employs TRBV19 and TRBJ1-5; maybe TRBD1 (5 bases). Deletions cut 5 bases from V and 3 bases from J, with 8 bases between. The CDR3 is 13 amino acids. From germline, CDR1 is LNHDA and CDR2 SQIVND (reference sequence). CDR3 amino acids: CASSGQVNQPQHF. The CDR3 bases are TGTGCCAGTAGTGGACAAGTCAATCAGCCCCAGCATTTT. The full variable domain, in which reference TRBV19 and TRBJ1-5 provide the parts outside the CDR3, is DGGITQSPKYLFRKEGQNVTLSCEQNLNHDAMYWYRQDPGQGLRLIYYSQIVNDFQKGDIAEGYSVSREKKESFPLTVTSAQKNPTAFYLCASSGQVNQPQHFGDGTRLSIL.

The genes are TRBV7-9 and TRBJ2-7; TRBD1 matches 9 bases. Germline V gives CDR1 SEHNR, CDR2 FQNEAQ (reference sequence). V shed 3 bases and J 1 base; nucleotides not matched to a gene: 1. The CDR3 is 14 residues long. The DNA for the CDR3 is TGTGCCAGCAGCTTCGACAGGGGGTCCTACGAGCAGTACTTC. Translated: CASSFDRGSYEQYF.

Turning to this clone: Other DNA variants within this sample encode the same CDR3. DNA of the CDR3: TGTGCCATCAGTGAGCCTGTGACAGGGAATGGCTACACCTTC. Its translation: CAISEPVTGNGYTF. The V gene is TRBV10-3, the J gene TRBJ1-2, with TRBD1 identical over 7 bases. Unmatched junction bases numbered 6, after V lost 2 bases and J lost 6 bases. Looked up from germline, CDR1 is ENHRY and CDR2 is SYGVKD. CDR3 size: 14 residues.

The V gene is TRBV4-3, the J gene TRBJ2-2; the match to TRBD1 covers 8 bases. This CDR3 is 17 amino acids long. Germline CDR1 reads LGHNA; CDR2 reads YSLEER. V gave up 2 bases and J gave up 0 bases; unmatched junction bases: 5. The CDR3 spells CASSQSHRGANTGELFF. The CDR3 region has the DNA TGCGCCAGCAGCCAATCCCACAGGGGGGCGAACACCGGGGAGCTGTTTTTT.

The chain links TRBV28 to TRBJ1-5, with TRBD1 as a possible D gene (6 bases). CDR3 length equals 16 residues. CDR1 and CDR2 (germline): MDHEN, SYDVKM. V lost 7 bases to trimming and J lost 5 bases, with 21 bases between them. The CDR3 spells CASIPGGGQAHQPQHF. The CDR3 bases are TGTGCCAGCATCCCGGGCGGGGGGCAGGCCCATCAGCCCCAGCATTTT.

This chain uses TRBV19 with TRBJ2-5, with TRBD2 as a possible D gene (5 bases). Per germline, CDR1 LNHDA and CDR2 SQIVND (reference sequence). Between the trimmed V and J ends, which lost 5 bases and 3 bases, there was a span of 10 bases. The CDR3 covers 13 residues. In DNA form, the CDR3 reads TGTGCCAGTAGTGTACAGAGGGAAGAGACCCAGTACTTC. Translation gives CASSVQREETQYF.

This chain uses TRBV18 with TRBJ2-7, with D unresolved. The CDR3 is made up of 13 amino acids. From germline, CDR1 is KGHSH and CDR2 LQKENI. V shed 1 base and J shed 3 bases, with 7 bases lying between them. The CDR3 region is CASSPRQGYEQYF. DNA of the CDR3: TGTGCCAGCTCACCACGACAAGGCTACGAGCAGTACTTC. Drawing the rest from reference TRBV18 and TRBJ2-7, the complete variable domain is NAGVMQNPRHLVRRRGQEARLRCSPMKGHSHVYWYRQLPEEGLKFMVYLQKENIIDESGMPKERFSAEFPKEGPSILRIQQVVRGDSAAYFCASSPRQGYEQYFGPGTRLTVT.

The chain couples TRBV5-4 to TRBJ1-1; no clear D. V dropped 4 bases and J dropped 6 bases, with 13 bases sitting between them. Germline V gene sequence: CDR1 SGHNT, CDR2 YYREEE (reference sequence). The CDR3 contains 13 residues. As DNA, the CDR3 is TGTGCCAGCAGCCTGCTTGGGAGCCCTGAAGCTTTCTTT. Translation: CASSLLGSPEAFF.

This clone appeared a single time. V and J are TRBV5-1 and TRBJ2-7, with D possibly TRBD2 on 6 matching bases. Trimming took 0 bases from V and 3 from J, leaving 13 bases between them. The CDR3 covers 15 residues. CDR1 SGHRS and CDR2 YFSETQ come from the germline V gene. CDR3 in DNA: TGCGCCAGCAGCTTGGATGCGGGATATAACTACGAGCAGTACTTC. Its translation: CASSLDAGYNYEQYF.

This chain links TRBV5-1 with TRBJ2-7; TRBD2 is a possible D gene (5 bases). Germline V CDR1 and CDR2: SGHRS, YFSETQ. This CDR3 is 13 amino acids long. The V end lost 1 base, the J end lost 5 bases, and 10 bases lay between the germline ends. Here the CDR3 reads CASSLKGVNEQYF. CDR3 bases: TGCGCCAGCAGCTTGAAGGGAGTAAACGAGCAGTACTTC. Complete variable domain (other parts from reference TRBV5-1 and TRBJ2-7): KAGVTQTPRYLIKTRGQQVTLSCSPISGHRSVSWYQQTPGQGLQFLFEYFSETQRNKGNFPGRFSGRQFSNSRSEMNVSTLELGDSALYLCASSLKGVNEQYFGPGTRLTVT.

The chain couples TRBV6-5 to TRBJ1-1, with D hard to call. Trimming took 7 bases from V and 4 from J, leaving 10 bases between them. The germline gives CDR1 MNHEY, CDR2 SVGAGI. This CDR3 is 12 amino acids long. CDR3 loop: CASIGDLTEAFF. CDR3 nucleotide sequence: TGTGCCAGCATCGGGGATCTCACTGAAGCTTTCTTT.